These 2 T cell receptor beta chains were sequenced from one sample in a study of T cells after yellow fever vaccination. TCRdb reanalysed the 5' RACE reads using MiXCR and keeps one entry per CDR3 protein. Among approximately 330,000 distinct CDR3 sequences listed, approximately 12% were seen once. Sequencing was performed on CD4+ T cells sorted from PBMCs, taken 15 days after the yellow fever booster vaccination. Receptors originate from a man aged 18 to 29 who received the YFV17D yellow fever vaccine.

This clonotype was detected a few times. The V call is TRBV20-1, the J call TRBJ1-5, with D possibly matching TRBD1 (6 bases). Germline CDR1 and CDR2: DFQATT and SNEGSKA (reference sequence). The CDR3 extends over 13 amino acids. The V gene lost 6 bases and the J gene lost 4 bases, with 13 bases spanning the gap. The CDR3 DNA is TGCAGTGCGCGCCGGGACATAAATCAGCCCCAGCATTTT. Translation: CSARRDINQPQHF.

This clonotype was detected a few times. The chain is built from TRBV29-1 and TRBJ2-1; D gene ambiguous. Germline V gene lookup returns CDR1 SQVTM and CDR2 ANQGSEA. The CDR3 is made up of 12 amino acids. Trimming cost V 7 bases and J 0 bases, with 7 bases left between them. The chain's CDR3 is CSAGYSYNEQFF. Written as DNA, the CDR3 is TGCAGCGCCGGGTACTCCTACAATGAGCAGTTCTTC.